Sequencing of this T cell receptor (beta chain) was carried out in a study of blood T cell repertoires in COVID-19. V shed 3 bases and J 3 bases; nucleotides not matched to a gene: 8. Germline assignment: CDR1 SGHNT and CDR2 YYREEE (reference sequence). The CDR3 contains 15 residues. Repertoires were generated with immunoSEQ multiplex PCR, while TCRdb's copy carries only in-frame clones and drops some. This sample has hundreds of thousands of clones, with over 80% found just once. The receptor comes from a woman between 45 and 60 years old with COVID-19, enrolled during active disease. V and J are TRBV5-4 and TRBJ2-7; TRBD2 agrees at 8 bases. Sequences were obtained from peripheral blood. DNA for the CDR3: TGTGCCAGCAGCTCGACGGGAGGGCCCCACTACGAGCAGTACTTC. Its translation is CASSSTGGPHYEQYF. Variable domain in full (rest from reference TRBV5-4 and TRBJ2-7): ETGVTQSPTHLIKTRGQQVTLRCSSQSGHNTVSWYQQALGQGPQFIFQYYREEENGRGNFPPRFSGLQFPNYSSELNVNALELDDSALYLCASSSTGGPHYEQYFGPGTRLTVT.